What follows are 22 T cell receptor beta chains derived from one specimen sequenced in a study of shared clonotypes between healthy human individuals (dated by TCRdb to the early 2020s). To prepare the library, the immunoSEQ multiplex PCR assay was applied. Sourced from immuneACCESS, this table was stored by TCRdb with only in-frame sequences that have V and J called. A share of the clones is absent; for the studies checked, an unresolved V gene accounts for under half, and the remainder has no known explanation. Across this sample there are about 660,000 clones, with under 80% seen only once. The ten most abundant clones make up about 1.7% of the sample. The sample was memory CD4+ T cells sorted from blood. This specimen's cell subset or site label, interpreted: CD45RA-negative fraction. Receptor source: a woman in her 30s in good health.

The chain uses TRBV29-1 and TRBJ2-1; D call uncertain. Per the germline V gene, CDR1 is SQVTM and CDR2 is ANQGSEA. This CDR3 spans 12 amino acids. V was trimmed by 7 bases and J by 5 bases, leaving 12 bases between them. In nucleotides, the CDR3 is TGCAGCGCTATGACACAAAACAATGAGCAGTTCTTC. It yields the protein CSAMTQNNEQFF.

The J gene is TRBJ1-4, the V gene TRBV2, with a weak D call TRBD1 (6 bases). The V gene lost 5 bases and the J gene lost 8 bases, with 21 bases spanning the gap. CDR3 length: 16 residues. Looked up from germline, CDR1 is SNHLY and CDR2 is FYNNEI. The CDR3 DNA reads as TGTGCCAGCAGTTTTCAACAGGGAAGTAAAGGGGAAAAACTGTTTTTT. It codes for CASSFQQGSKGEKLFF.

CDR3 in DNA: TGTGCCAGCAGCTTAGGGGGGGACAGCTATAGCAATCAGCCCCAGCATTTT. Translating gives CASSLGGDSYSNQPQHF. The chain couples TRBV7-9 to TRBJ1-5, with 7 bases aligning to TRBD1. V was clipped by 1 base and J by 0 bases; unmatched bases: 6. The germline V gene has CDR1 SEHNR and CDR2 FQNEAQ (reference sequence). CDR3 length: 17 residues.

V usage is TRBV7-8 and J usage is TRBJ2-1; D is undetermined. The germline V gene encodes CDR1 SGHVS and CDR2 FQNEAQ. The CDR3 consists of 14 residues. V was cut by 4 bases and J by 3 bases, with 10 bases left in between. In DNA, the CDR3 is TGTGCCAGCAGCTCGCTAGGCCACTACAATGAGCAGTTCTTC. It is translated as CASSSLGHYNEQFF.

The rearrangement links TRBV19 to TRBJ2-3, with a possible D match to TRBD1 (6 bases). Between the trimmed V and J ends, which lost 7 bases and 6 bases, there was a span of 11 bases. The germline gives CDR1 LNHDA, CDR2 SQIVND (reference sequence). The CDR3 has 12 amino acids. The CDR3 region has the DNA TGTGCCAGTACCGCAGGGGTGGATACGCAGTATTTT. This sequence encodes CASTAGVDTQYF.

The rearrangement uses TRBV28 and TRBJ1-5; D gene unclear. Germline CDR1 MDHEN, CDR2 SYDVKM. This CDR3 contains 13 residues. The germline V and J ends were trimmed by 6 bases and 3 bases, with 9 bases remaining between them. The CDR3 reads CASRSGVNQPQHF. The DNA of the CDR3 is TGTGCCAGCAGGAGCGGGGTCAATCAGCCCCAGCATTTT.

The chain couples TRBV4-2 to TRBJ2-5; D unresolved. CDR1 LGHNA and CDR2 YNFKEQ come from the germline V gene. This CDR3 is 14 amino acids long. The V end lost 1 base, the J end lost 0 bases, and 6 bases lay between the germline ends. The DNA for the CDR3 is TGTGCCAGCAGCCAAGCGGACGACCAAGAGACCCAGTACTTC. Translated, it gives CASSQADDQETQYF.

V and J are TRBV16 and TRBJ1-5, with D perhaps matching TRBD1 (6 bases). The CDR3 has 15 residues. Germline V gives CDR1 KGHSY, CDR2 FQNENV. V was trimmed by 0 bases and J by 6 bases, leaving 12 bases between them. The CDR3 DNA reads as TGTGCCAGCAGCCAATCGGGGGCCCACCCTCAGCCCCAGCATTTT. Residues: CASSQSGAHPQPQHF.

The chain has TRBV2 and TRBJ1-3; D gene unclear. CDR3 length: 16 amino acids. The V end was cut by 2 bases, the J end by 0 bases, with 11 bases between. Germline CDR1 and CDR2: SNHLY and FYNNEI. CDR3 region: CASSEYGVNSGNTIYF. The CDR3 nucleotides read TGTGCCAGCAGTGAATACGGGGTAAACTCTGGAAACACCATATATTTT.

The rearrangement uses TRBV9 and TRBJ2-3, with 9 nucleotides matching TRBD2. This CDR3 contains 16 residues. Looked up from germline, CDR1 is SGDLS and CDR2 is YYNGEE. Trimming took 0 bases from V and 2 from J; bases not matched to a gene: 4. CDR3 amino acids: CASSVALAGYTDTQYF. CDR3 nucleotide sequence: TGTGCCAGCAGCGTAGCTCTAGCGGGGTACACAGATACGCAGTATTTT. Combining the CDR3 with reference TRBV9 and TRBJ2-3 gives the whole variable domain DSGVTQTPKHLITATGQRVTLRCSPRSGDLSVYWYQQSLDQGLQFLIQYYNGEERAKGNILERFSAQQFPDLHSELNLSSLELGDSALYFCASSVALAGYTDTQYFGPGTRLTVL.

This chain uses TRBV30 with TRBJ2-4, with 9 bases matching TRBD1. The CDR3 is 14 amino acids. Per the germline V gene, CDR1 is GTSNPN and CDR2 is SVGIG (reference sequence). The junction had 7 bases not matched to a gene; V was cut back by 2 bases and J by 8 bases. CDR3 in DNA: TGTGCCTGGAGTACCGGCCGGACAGGGGACATTCAGTACTTC. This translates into CAWSTGRTGDIQYF.

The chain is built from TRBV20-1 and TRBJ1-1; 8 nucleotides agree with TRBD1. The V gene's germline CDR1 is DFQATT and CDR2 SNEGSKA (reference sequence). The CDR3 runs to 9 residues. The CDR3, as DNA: TGCTCGCCAGGGGGCGTAACTTTCTTT. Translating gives CSPGGVTFF.

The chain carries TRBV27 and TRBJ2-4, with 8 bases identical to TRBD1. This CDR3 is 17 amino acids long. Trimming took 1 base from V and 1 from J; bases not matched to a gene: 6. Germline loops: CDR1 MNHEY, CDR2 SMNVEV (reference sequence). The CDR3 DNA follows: TGTGCCAGCAGTTTATTAGGGACAGGAATGGCCAAAAACATTCAGTACTTC. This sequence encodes CASSLLGTGMAKNIQYF.

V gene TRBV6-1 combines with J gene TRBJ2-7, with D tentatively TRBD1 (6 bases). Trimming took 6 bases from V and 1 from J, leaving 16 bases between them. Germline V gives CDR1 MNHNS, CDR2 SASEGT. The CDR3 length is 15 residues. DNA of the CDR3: TGTGCCAGCAGCCTACGAACAGGGATTTCCTACGAGCAGTACTTC. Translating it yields CASSLRTGISYEQYF.

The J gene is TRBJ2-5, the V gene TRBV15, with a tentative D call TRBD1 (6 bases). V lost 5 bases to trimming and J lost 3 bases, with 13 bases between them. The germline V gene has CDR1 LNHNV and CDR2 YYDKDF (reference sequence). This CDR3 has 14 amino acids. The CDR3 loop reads CATSLSRTEETQYF. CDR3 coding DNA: TGTGCCACCAGCCTCTCCAGGACAGAAGAGACCCAGTACTTC.

The CDR3 loop is CASSLERGSYGYTF. CDR3 in DNA: TGTGCCAGCAGCTTAGAGAGGGGGAGCTATGGCTACACCTTC. This sequence joins TRBV7-9 and TRBJ1-2, with D tentatively TRBD1 (6 bases). The V gene lost 1 base and the J gene lost 4 bases, with 10 bases spanning the gap. CDR3 length equals 14 residues. The germline V gene encodes CDR1 SEHNR and CDR2 FQNEAQ (reference sequence).

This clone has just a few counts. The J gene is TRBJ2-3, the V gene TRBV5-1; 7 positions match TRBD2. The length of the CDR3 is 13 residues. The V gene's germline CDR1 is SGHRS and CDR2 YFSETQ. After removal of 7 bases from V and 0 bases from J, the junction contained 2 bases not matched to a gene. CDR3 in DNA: TGCGCCAGCGGTAGCGGGAGCACAGATACGCAGTATTTT. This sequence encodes CASGSGSTDTQYF.

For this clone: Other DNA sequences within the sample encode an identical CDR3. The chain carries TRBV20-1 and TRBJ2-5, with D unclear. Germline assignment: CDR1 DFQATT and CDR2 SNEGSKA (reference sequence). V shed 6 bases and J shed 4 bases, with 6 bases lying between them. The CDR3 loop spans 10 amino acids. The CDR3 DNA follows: TGCAGTGCCCTAGGAGAGACCCAGTACTTC. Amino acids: CSALGETQYF.

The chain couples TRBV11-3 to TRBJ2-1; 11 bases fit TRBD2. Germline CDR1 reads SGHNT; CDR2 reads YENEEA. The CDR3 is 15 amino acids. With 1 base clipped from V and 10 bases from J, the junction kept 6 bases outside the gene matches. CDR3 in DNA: TGTGCCAGCAGCTTAGTAGGTAGCGGGAGGGCCGAGCAGTTCTTC. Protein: CASSLVGSGRAEQFF.

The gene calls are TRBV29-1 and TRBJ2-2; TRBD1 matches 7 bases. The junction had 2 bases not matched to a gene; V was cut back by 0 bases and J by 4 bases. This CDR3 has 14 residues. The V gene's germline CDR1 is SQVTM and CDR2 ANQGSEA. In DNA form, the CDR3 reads TGCAGCGTTGAAGAGGGACAGTCCACCGGGGAGCTGTTTTTT. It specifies CSVEEGQSTGELFF.

The CDR3: CASSSTTRSSYNEQFF. The CDR3 DNA follows: TGTGCCAGCAGCTCTACCACTCGAAGCTCCTACAATGAGCAGTTCTTC. The gene calls are TRBV5-5 and TRBJ2-1; D is uncertain. This CDR3 spans 16 amino acids. CDR1 and CDR2 from the germline V gene are SGHKS and YYEKEE (reference sequence). Trimming pared 3 bases from V and 0 bases from J, leaving 13 bases between.

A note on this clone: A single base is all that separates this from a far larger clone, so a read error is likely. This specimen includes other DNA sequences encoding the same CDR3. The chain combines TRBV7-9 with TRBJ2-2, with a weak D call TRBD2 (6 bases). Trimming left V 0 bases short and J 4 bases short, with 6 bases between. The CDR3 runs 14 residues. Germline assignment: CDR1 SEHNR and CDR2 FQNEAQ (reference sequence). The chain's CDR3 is CASSLAGGTGELFF. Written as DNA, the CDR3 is TGTGCCAGCAGCTTAGCGGGAGGCACCGGGGAGCTGTTTTTT.